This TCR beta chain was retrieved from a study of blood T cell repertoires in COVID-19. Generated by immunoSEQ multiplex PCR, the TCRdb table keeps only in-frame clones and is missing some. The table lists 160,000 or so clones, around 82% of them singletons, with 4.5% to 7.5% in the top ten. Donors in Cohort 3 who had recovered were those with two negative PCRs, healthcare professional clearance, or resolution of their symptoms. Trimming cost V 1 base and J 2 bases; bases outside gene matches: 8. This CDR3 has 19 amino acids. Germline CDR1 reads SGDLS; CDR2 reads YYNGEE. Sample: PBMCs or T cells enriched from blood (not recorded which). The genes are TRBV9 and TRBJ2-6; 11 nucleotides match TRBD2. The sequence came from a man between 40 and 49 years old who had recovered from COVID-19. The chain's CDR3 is CASSVYVAGGTAGANVLTF. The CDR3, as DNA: TGTGCCAGCAGCGTATACGTAGCGGGGGGGACCGCTGGGGCCAACGTCCTGACTTTC.